The rows below give T cell receptor beta chains drawn from one sample of a study of T cell changes during pregnancy in multiple sclerosis. Profiling relied on immunoSEQ multiplex PCR, and the TCRdb table lists in-frame clones only, not all of them. The sample gives over 90,000 clones, about 94% of which show up once; almost 1% is in the top ten. The specimen comprised peripheral blood, sampled after pregnancy. These receptors came from a female donor with multiple sclerosis, enrolled in a pregnancy study. Both conserved end residues are part of each CDR3. Not every row has a clone size; where given, it reads once, few, many or a size class.

v_call | clone_size | cdr3_aa
TRBV7-9 | once | CASSLVPGLLGGYTF
TRBV4-2 | . | CASSQEGDRLNSPLHF
TRBV6-6 | . | CASTPGTFYEQYF
TRBV29-1 | . | CSAGSGNSNQPQHF
TRBV7-2 | . | CASSLGGLAGNEQFF
TRBV7-8 | . | CASSLVTNTGELFF
TRBV27 | . | CATLLNTEAFF
TRBV9 | . | CASSGGGYEAFF
TRBV4-2 | . | CASSQRAETGKNIQYF
TRBV30 | few | CAWSRNSIGFF
TRBV19 | . | CASSIEAGGRNEQFF
TRBV6-5 | . | CASSYVATSSYNEQFF
TRBV21-1 | . | CASTSKTGGQVRDGYTF
TRBV27 | . | CASSPRGHYEQYF
TRBV4-3 | . | CASSQGGWRDNEQFF
TRBV7-2 | . | CASSLGRDTQYF
TRBV28 | once | CASSPSISSGANVLTF
TRBV5-1 | . | CASSLASRVRDNEQFF
TRBV4-1 | few | CASSYGTAGLRELFF
TRBV7-9 | . | CASSDLAVGTYEQYF
TRBV5-1 | . | CASSLAGEQYF
TRBV27 | . | CASSLAGVPETQYF
TRBV30 | . | CAWGLAGGQPQHF
TRBV15 | . | CATTGRPSTGKGEKLFF
TRBV10-3 | once | CAISESAGGGQPQHF
TRBV27 | . | CASRKQGDQPQHF
TRBV7-2 | once | CASSLIWAKTETQYF
TRBV27 | . | CASSLWSGRDTEAFF
TRBV6-5 | . | CASSYGAYQETQYF
TRBV11-3 | once | CASSFGLAGGDYEQYF
TRBV19 | . | CASSERQQPQHF
TRBV13 | . | CASSFSGREQFF
TRBV20-1 | . | CSASGSYEQYF
TRBV25-1 | . | CASSRLAGTYEQYF
TRBV28 | . | CASSKRDRGSNEQFF
TRBV7-9 | . | CASSLAGSGPYNEQFF
TRBV10-3 | . | CAISLGLKNTGELFF
TRBV29-1 | . | CSVEWGGAEAFF
TRBV18 | . | CASSPLAGRTYEQYF
TRBV7-2 | . | CASSTQQGGSYEQYF
TRBV28 | . | CASSTRTGYQPQHF
TRBV7-7 | . | CASSLRTGSSYEQYF
TRBV27 | . | CASSLTRDLPYNEQFF
TRBV27 | once | CASRRPGLAGSGELFF
TRBV5-6 | . | CASSFTDRDTEAFF
TRBV7-9 | . | CASSLARGGSQETQYF